Listed here are 24 T cell receptor beta chains from one sample, sequenced in a study of blood T cell repertoires in COVID-19. Libraries were prepared by immunoSEQ multiplex PCR; TCRdb keeps only in-frame clonotypes and omits some of them. The sample gives around 260,000 clones, approximately 89% of which show up once; over 2% is in the top ten. The specimen sequenced was peripheral blood. The receptors stem from a woman between 50 and 59 years old with acute or convalescent COVID-19.

The chain has TRBV19 and TRBJ2-7; 7 bases map to TRBD2. This CDR3 has 14 amino acids. Germline CDR1 and CDR2: LNHDA and SQIVND (reference sequence). V lost 6 bases to trimming and J lost 3 bases; unmatched junction nucleotides: 8. CDR3: CASRNTGGVYEQYF. In nucleotides, the CDR3 is TGTGCCAGTAGAAACACGGGGGGAGTCTACGAGCAGTACTTC.

V and J are TRBV30 and TRBJ2-7, with D unclear. The CDR3 covers 12 residues. The V gene's germline CDR1 is GTSNPN and CDR2 SVGIG (reference sequence). V was cut by 3 bases and J by 1 base, with 7 bases left in between. The CDR3 DNA follows: TGTGCCTGGAGCTACAGTTCCTACGAGCAGTACTTC. This encodes CAWSYSSYEQYF.

This chain joins TRBV19 and TRBJ2-3, with 14 bases lining up with TRBD2. Germline V gene sequence: CDR1 LNHDA, CDR2 SQIVND (reference sequence). This CDR3 is built from 19 residues. V dropped 9 bases and J dropped 3; count of bases not matched to a gene: 17. Written as DNA, the CDR3 is TGTGCCAGCCGAAGCCGGAGGGGACTAGCGGGAGCGGCTACAGATACGCAGTATTTT. Protein product: CASRSRRGLAGAATDTQYF. Combining the CDR3 with reference TRBV19 and TRBJ2-3 gives the whole variable domain DGGITQSPKYLFRKEGQNVTLSCEQNLNHDAMYWYRQDPGQGLRLIYYSQIVNDFQKGDIAEGYSVSREKKESFPLTVTSAQKNPTAFYLCASRSRRGLAGAATDTQYFGPGTRLTVL.

In regard to this clone: The junction and the germline gene differ at one end; a read error may be behind it. V is TRBV2 and J is TRBJ2-1; the D gene is possibly TRBD2 (5 bases). This CDR3 spans 15 amino acids. Looked up from germline, CDR1 is SNHLY and CDR2 is FYNNEI. The CDR3 region has the DNA TGTGCCAGCAGCCGGTTGGGAGCGACCTACGATGAGCAGTTCTTC. It yields the protein CASSRLGATYDEQFF.

The genes are TRBV5-4 and TRBJ2-4; tentative D call: TRBD1 (6 bases). The CDR3 totals 14 residues. Germline CDR1 SGHNT, CDR2 YYREEE (reference sequence). Trimming cost V 0 bases and J 4 bases, with 8 bases left between them. CDR3 amino acids: CASSLGGQKNIQYF. The CDR3, as DNA: TGTGCCAGCAGCTTGGGAGGACAGAAAAACATTCAGTACTTC.

This clone was counted once. J is TRBJ1-2 and V is TRBV24-1, with 10 bases fitting TRBD1. The CDR3 has 16 amino acids. The junction had 8 bases not matched to a gene; V was cut back by 3 bases and J by 5 bases. Germline V lookup: CDR1 KGHDR, CDR2 SFDVKD. The chain's CDR3 is CATSDRGRDRGYGYTF. The CDR3 nucleotides read TGTGCCACCAGTGATCGAGGTCGGGACAGGGGATATGGCTACACCTTC.

The chain links TRBV4-1 to TRBJ1-1, with 11 bases fitting TRBD1. Germline assignment: CDR1 MGHRA and CDR2 YSYEKL. CDR3 length: 14 residues. Trimming cost V 6 bases and J 3 bases; bases outside gene matches: 3. The CDR3 DNA reads TGCGCCAGCAGGGACAGGGGGCAAGACACTGAAGCTTTCTTT. Amino acid sequence: CASRDRGQDTEAFF.

The chain has TRBV5-1 and TRBJ2-5; no definite D call. The germline gives CDR1 SGHRS, CDR2 YFSETQ. The CDR3 loop spans 13 amino acids. Trimming removed 0 bases at V and 4 bases at J, with 7 bases between. CDR3 sequence reads: CASSLGLAETQYF. As DNA, the CDR3 is TGCGCCAGCAGCTTGGGGTTAGCAGAGACCCAGTACTTC.

This chain uses TRBV6-5 with TRBJ1-4; possibly TRBD1 for D (6 bases). Germline V gene sequence: CDR1 MNHEY, CDR2 SVGAGI. The V end lost 10 bases, the J end lost 5 bases, and 14 bases lay between the germline ends. The CDR3 runs to 13 residues. CDR3 protein: CAIGRGGNEKLFF. The CDR3 bases are TGTGCCATCGGCCGGGGGGGCAATGAAAAACTGTTTTTT.

The chain uses TRBV29-1 and TRBJ1-2; D might be TRBD1 (5 bases). The CDR3 sequence is 11 residues long. The germline CDR1 and CDR2 sequences are SQVTM and ANQGSEA. Deletions cut 7 bases from V and 5 bases from J, with 11 bases between. The CDR3 reads CSGLRDYGYTF. As DNA, the CDR3 is TGCAGCGGACTCAGGGATTATGGCTACACCTTC.

The chain joins TRBV5-1 to TRBJ2-2; TRBD2 aligns across 9 bases. The CDR3 contains 17 residues. With 4 bases clipped from V and 0 bases from J, the junction kept 7 bases outside the gene matches. Germline lookup yields CDR1 SGHRS and CDR2 YFSETQ. Here the CDR3 DNA reads TGCGCCAGCAGCAGTCCTAGCGGGAACGCGAACACCGGGGAGCTGTTTTTT. It yields the protein CASSSPSGNANTGELFF.

The chain has TRBV30 and TRBJ2-3; TRBD2 matches 13 bases. CDR3 length: 22 residues. The ends lost 4 bases at V and 1 base at J; junction bases unmatched: 23. The germline gives CDR1 GTSNPN, CDR2 SVGIG (reference sequence). The CDR3 reads CAWKLWLGLKTSGRTRTDTQYF. CDR3 nucleotides: TGTGCCTGGAAGCTCTGGTTAGGGCTAAAGACTAGCGGGAGGACCCGCACAGATACGCAGTATTTT.

The chain couples TRBV5-1 to TRBJ1-4, with TRBD1 identical over 10 bases. CDR1 and CDR2 (germline): SGHRS, YFSETQ. The junction had 11 bases not matched to a gene; V was cut back by 4 bases and J by 8 bases. The CDR3 has 16 residues. This chain's CDR3 is CASSLGQGKVDEKLFF. The CDR3 DNA is TGCGCCAGCAGCCTGGGACAGGGGAAAGTAGACGAAAAACTGTTTTTT. The variable domain in full, completed from reference TRBV5-1 and TRBJ1-4, reads KAGVTQTPRYLIKTRGQQVTLSCSPISGHRSVSWYQQTPGQGLQFLFEYFSETQRNKGNFPGRFSGRQFSNSRSEMNVSTLELGDSALYLCASSLGQGKVDEKLFFGSGTQLSVL.

This clone showed up just once. This rearrangement joins TRBV7-9 to TRBJ2-1, with 13 bases matching TRBD2. V was clipped by 4 bases and J by 8 bases; unmatched bases: 5. This CDR3 is 15 amino acids long. Germline CDR1 and CDR2: SEHNR and FQNEAQ (reference sequence). The CDR3 is CASSSRTSGSYEQFF. In DNA form, the CDR3 reads TGTGCCAGCAGCTCCCGGACTAGCGGGAGCTATGAGCAGTTCTTC.

The DNA of the CDR3 is TGCGCCAGCAGCATAGGTGGGGGACAGGGGGCTCCTGAAGCTTTCTTT. It yields the protein CASSIGGGQGAPEAFF. The chain carries TRBV5-1 and TRBJ1-1; 12 nucleotides align to TRBD1. Germline assignment: CDR1 SGHRS and CDR2 YFSETQ. V shed 4 bases, J shed 6 bases, and the junction held 10 bases outside the gene matches. The CDR3 sequence is 16 residues long.

The rearrangement joins TRBV9 to TRBJ2-1, with D possibly TRBD2 on 5 matching bases. There are 15 residues in the CDR3. Trimming took 3 bases from V and 0 from J, leaving 10 bases between them. Per germline, CDR1 SGDLS and CDR2 YYNGEE. CDR3 loop: CASSGIGGSYNEQFF. CDR3 DNA: TGTGCCAGCAGCGGGATCGGAGGCTCCTACAATGAGCAGTTCTTC.

The V and J genes are TRBV7-9 and TRBJ2-5; D gene ambiguous. In germline, CDR1 is SEHNR, CDR2 FQNEAQ (reference sequence). Trimming cost V 3 bases and J 2 bases, with 7 bases left between them. The CDR3 has 13 amino acids. The CDR3 loop is CASSFGGQETQYF. The DNA of the CDR3 is TGTGCCAGCAGCTTCGGCGGACAAGAGACCCAGTACTTC.

This chain joins TRBV19 and TRBJ1-2; TRBD1 matches 8 bases. The junction had 13 bases not matched to a gene; V was cut back by 3 bases and J by 7 bases. The CDR3 runs 16 residues. Germline CDR1 reads LNHDA; CDR2 reads SQIVND (reference sequence). The CDR3 sequence is CASSMAGGGLYGGYTF. CDR3 coding DNA: TGTGCCAGTAGTATGGCAGGGGGCGGATTGTACGGTGGCTACACCTTC.

V and J are TRBV30 and TRBJ2-7, with D possibly matching TRBD1 (5 bases). Trimming pared 1 base from V and 2 bases from J, leaving 18 bases between. CDR1 and CDR2 from the germline V gene are GTSNPN and SVGIG (reference sequence). This CDR3 is built from 16 residues. This CDR3 is CAWSGTQTAHAYEQYF. For the CDR3, the DNA is TGTGCCTGGAGTGGGACACAAACGGCGCACGCCTACGAGCAGTACTTC.

This clone was seen a handful of times. This sequence joins TRBV28 and TRBJ1-2, with no clear D. The germline V gene has CDR1 MDHEN and CDR2 SYDVKM. CDR3 length: 14 residues. V lost 7 bases and J 1 base, leaving 13 bases between the germline ends. Here the CDR3 reads CASIKTTNNYGYTF. The DNA for the CDR3 is TGTGCCAGCATTAAGACTACCAATAACTATGGCTACACCTTC.

The rearrangement joins TRBV27 to TRBJ2-7; no firm D call. Trimming pared 5 bases from V and 2 bases from J, leaving 7 bases between. CDR1 MNHEY and CDR2 SMNVEV come from the germline V gene (reference sequence). This CDR3 is 12 amino acids long. The CDR3 sequence is CASSEVPYEQYF. The CDR3 DNA is TGTGCCAGCAGTGAGGTTCCCTACGAGCAGTACTTC.

This rearrangement joins TRBV5-4 to TRBJ1-6, with 10 positions matching TRBD1. CDR3 length equals 15 residues. V shed 3 bases, J shed 7 bases, and the junction held 4 bases outside the gene matches. Germline lookup yields CDR1 SGHNT and CDR2 YYREEE (reference sequence). CDR3 amino acids: CASSSRTGGNSPLHF. In DNA, the CDR3 is TGTGCCAGCAGCTCACGGACAGGGGGAAATTCACCCCTCCACTTT.

The V gene is TRBV9, the J gene TRBJ2-3, with D perhaps matching TRBD2 (6 bases). Trimming removed 2 bases at V and 0 bases at J, with 10 bases between. Germline lookup yields CDR1 SGDLS and CDR2 YYNGEE. This CDR3 is built from 15 residues. CDR3 protein: CASSVGGPSTDTQYF. In nucleotides, the CDR3 is TGTGCCAGCAGCGTCGGGGGTCCTAGCACAGATACGCAGTATTTT. The whole variable domain, filled in from reference TRBV9 and TRBJ2-3, reads DSGVTQTPKHLITATGQRVTLRCSPRSGDLSVYWYQQSLDQGLQFLIQYYNGEERAKGNILERFSAQQFPDLHSELNLSSLELGDSALYFCASSVGGPSTDTQYFGPGTRLTVL.

Only one count was recorded for this clone. The chain uses TRBV11-3 and TRBJ2-5; possible D gene TRBD2, 5 bases. Germline loops: CDR1 SGHNT, CDR2 YENEEA. V was pared by 1 base and J by 5 bases, with 8 bases between. The CDR3 consists of 13 residues. DNA for the CDR3: TGTGCCAGCAGCTTAGGCCCGGGGGAGACCCAGTACTTC. This gives the protein CASSLGPGETQYF.